This T cell receptor beta chain was recovered during a study of shared clonotypes between healthy human individuals. The overall study: CD8 memory received one plate per donor, CD8 naive two, CD4 memory three and CD4 naive three. Study results and caveats: The authors expected sequencing depth to affect clonotype sharing among donors.

The CDR3 is made up of 16 amino acids. Per the germline V gene, CDR1 is GTSNPN and CDR2 is SVGIG (reference sequence). V lost 4 bases, J lost 7 bases, and 19 bases stayed unmatched. The authors ran the assay at deep level. Per the original methods: Junction-only immunoSEQ data arrived without quality scores, meaning filtering differed. TCRdb's copy holds only in-frame clones and misses some; the assay was immunoSEQ multiplex PCR. D and trimming come from the DNA, and the V and J calls and clone size come from that table. Here the sample spans over 2 million clones, about 95% being singletons. The count of this clone is one. Its antigen is currently unknown.

Material: naive CD4+ T cells sorted from blood. This sample's subset: CD45RA+ positively selected. This TCR derives from a man aged 18 to 30 in good health. V is TRBV30 and J is TRBJ2-7; the match to TRBD2 covers 7 bases. CDR3 amino acids: CAWTKDGGTLPGEQYF. CDR3 in DNA: TGTGCCTGGACAAAAGACGGGGGGACCCTACCGGGGGAGCAGTACTTC. Looking up the rest from reference TRBV30 and TRBJ2-7 gives the full variable domain: SQTIHQWPATLVQPVGSPLSLECTVEGTSNPNLYWYRQAAGRGLQLLFYSVGIGQISSEVPQNLSASRPQDRQFILSSKKLLLSDSGFYLCAWTKDGGTLPGEQYFGPGTRLTVT.